The 13 T cell receptor beta chains presented below share a single source sample, sequenced in a study of Tregs in tolerant kidney transplant recipients. Repertoires were generated with immunoSEQ multiplex PCR, while TCRdb's copy carries only in-frame clones and drops some. Here the sample spans 120,000 or so clones, roughly 93% being singletons. The sample consisted of CD4+ T cells from blood. These receptor sequences come from a human donor in good health.

The chain employs TRBV6-5 and TRBJ1-1, with D maybe TRBD1 (6 bases). Germline assignment: CDR1 MNHEY and CDR2 SVGAGI. Trimming took off 0 bases at V and 6 bases at J, with 11 bases between the two ends. This CDR3 has 14 amino acids. The CDR3 DNA is TGTGCCAGCAGTTACTCGCAGGGGTTTTCTGAAGCTTTCTTT. It translates to CASSYSQGFSEAFF.

This chain joins TRBV19 and TRBJ2-5; the match to TRBD2 covers 7 bases. Per germline, CDR1 LNHDA and CDR2 SQIVND (reference sequence). This CDR3 has 14 residues. Losses at the gene ends were 7 bases for V and 5 bases for J; bases not matched to a gene: 10. The chain's CDR3 is CASTQRGGIETQYF. For the CDR3, the DNA is TGTGCCAGTACCCAACGGGGAGGGATTGAGACCCAGTACTTC.

CDR3 coding DNA: TGTGCCAGCTCCCTAGGACAGCCCCCAAATACGCAGTATTTT. Translating it yields CASSLGQPPNTQYF. The chain uses TRBV18 and TRBJ2-3; tentative D call: TRBD1 (6 bases). Germline V gene lookup returns CDR1 KGHSH and CDR2 LQKENI. This CDR3 contains 14 residues. V was pared by 6 bases and J by 7 bases, with 17 bases between.

This chain connects TRBV10-1 to TRBJ2-5, with TRBD2 as a possible D gene (5 bases). V dropped 8 bases and J dropped 5 bases, with 18 bases sitting between them. The length of the CDR3 is 14 residues. Germline V lookup: CDR1 WNHNN, CDR2 SYGVQD (reference sequence). The CDR3 loop is CASASSPTGETQYF. The CDR3 bases are TGCGCCAGCGCATCTTCCCCGACGGGGGAGACCCAGTACTTC.

The genes are TRBV30 and TRBJ2-7; 10 positions agree with TRBD1. Germline V gene lookup returns CDR1 GTSNPN and CDR2 SVGIG (reference sequence). This CDR3 is built from 12 residues. V lost 5 bases, J lost 4 bases, and 2 bases stayed unmatched. The CDR3 reads CAWSDRGYEQYF. CDR3 nucleotide sequence: TGTGCCTGGTCGGACAGGGGGTACGAGCAGTACTTC. Using reference TRBV30 and TRBJ2-7 for the parts outside the CDR3, the full variable domain is SQTIHQWPATLVQPVGSPLSLECTVEGTSNPNLYWYRQAAGRGLQLLFYSVGIGQISSEVPQNLSASRPQDRQFILSSKKLLLSDSGFYLCAWSDRGYEQYFGPGTRLTVT.

The chain is built from TRBV9 and TRBJ2-1; TRBD2 aligns across 8 bases. CDR1 is SGDLS, CDR2 YYNGEE, per germline. Unmatched junction bases numbered 21, after V lost 4 bases and J lost 9 bases. The CDR3 length is 18 residues. In nucleotides, the CDR3 is TGTGCCAGCAGCCTCGAAAGTGCGGCCAGCGGGGGAATTCTTGAGCAGTTCTTC. As protein: CASSLESAASGGILEQFF. The entire variable domain, with the rest obtained from reference TRBV9 and TRBJ2-1, is as follows: DSGVTQTPKHLITATGQRVTLRCSPRSGDLSVYWYQQSLDQGLQFLIQYYNGEERAKGNILERFSAQQFPDLHSELNLSSLELGDSALYFCASSLESAASGGILEQFFGPGTRLTVL.

The gene calls are TRBV13 and TRBJ2-7; 8 bases are shared with TRBD2. J was trimmed by 9 bases and V by 6 bases; bases with no gene match: 13. Germline values: CDR1 PRHDT, CDR2 FYEKMQ (reference sequence). The CDR3 length is 14 residues. CDR3 coding DNA: TGTGCCAGCAGATACGGGAGGGCCACTCCCGTGCAGTACTTC. Protein sequence: CASRYGRATPVQYF.

The chain links TRBV18 to TRBJ2-3; 9 nucleotides line up with TRBD2. Germline lookup yields CDR1 KGHSH and CDR2 LQKENI. V lost 2 bases and J lost 3; bases outside the gene matches: 3. The CDR3 runs to 15 residues. The CDR3 DNA reads as TGTGCCAGCTCACCATCCCTAGCGGGGACAGATACGCAGTATTTT. Protein sequence: CASSPSLAGTDTQYF.

Only a few counts were recorded for this clone. The chain links TRBV6-5 to TRBJ2-1; D is perhaps TRBD2 (7 bases). V was trimmed by 1 base and J by 8 bases, leaving 15 bases between them. The CDR3 length is 15 residues. Germline CDR1 MNHEY, CDR2 SVGAGI. CDR3 sequence (DNA): TGTGCCAGCAGTTACTTACAGGGAGGGTTCTATGAGCAGTTCTTC. This gives the protein CASSYLQGGFYEQFF.

The chain employs TRBV4-2 and TRBJ1-1, with 9 bases that match TRBD1. The CDR3 runs 14 residues. Germline loops: CDR1 LGHNA, CDR2 YNFKEQ. V lost 4 bases and J lost 2; bases outside the gene matches: 2. In DNA, the CDR3 is TGTGCCAGCAGCCTGGGACAGGGAAACACTGAAGCTTTCTTT. It yields the protein CASSLGQGNTEAFF.

The chain recombines TRBV5-1 with TRBJ2-1; either TRBD1 or TRBD2 may supply D (5 bases each). Germline CDR1 is SGHRS and CDR2 is YFSETQ. The CDR3 loop spans 13 amino acids. Trimming removed 0 bases from V and 5 bases from J, with 6 bases in between. The CDR3 region has the DNA TGCGCCAGCAGCTTGGGAGGGGACAATGAGCAGTTCTTC. Translation: CASSLGGDNEQFF.

This rearrangement joins TRBV2 to TRBJ2-3; D is perhaps TRBD2 (6 bases). Germline assignment: CDR1 SNHLY and CDR2 FYNNEI. Trimming took off 0 bases at V and 4 bases at J, with 11 bases between the two ends. The CDR3 spans 15 residues. CDR3 in amino acids: CASSEAGIAADTQYF. The CDR3 DNA follows: TGTGCCAGCAGTGAAGCGGGGATAGCGGCAGATACGCAGTATTTT.

J is TRBJ2-1 and V is TRBV21-1; the D call in the table, TRBD2, was not verified against the DNA. TRBV21-1 is a known pseudogene. The CDR3 totals 17 residues. CDR3 in DNA: TGTGCCAGCAGCAAAAGTTATCGGACTAGCAGATACAATGAGCAGTTCTTC. Encoded protein: CASSKSYRTSRYNEQFF.